This TCR beta chain was identified in a study of T cells in Graves' hyperthyroidism and ophthalmopathy (dated by TCRdb to the late 2010s). Looking at the study overall: Peripheral blood samples were taken at the time of initial diagnosis, prior to any treatment. TCR V-J signatures able to tell the groups apart were searched for in a discovery cohort of some 100 patients, of whom over 40 had Graves' ophthalmopathy and about 60 had stable Graves' hyperthyroidism. Whether ophthalmopathy could be predicted prospectively was tested in an independent validation cohort made up of about 20 hyperthyroidism patients plus 17 patients who later progressed to ophthalmopathy. For training and testing, the 100 or so patients in the discovery cohort were randomly divided in a 7:3 ratio. In addition, the study compared T-cell repertoires in thyroid tissue and in blood from roughly 6 Graves' hyperthyroidism patients. Once sampling was done, hyperthyroidism patients were given methimazole at a starting dose of 30 mg daily, whereas ophthalmopathy patients were given high-dose intravenous methylprednisolone. TCR Vbeta CDR3 sequencing of 135 peripheral blood samples (about 45 ophthalmopathy, about 74 hyperthyroidism and 17 progressor patients) is reported in the paper.

Germline trimming amounts to 4 bases on V and 6 bases on J, with 7 as the count of junction bases outside the gene matches. The CDR3, cysteine through phenylalanine, is 15 amino acids long. The read is trimmed to its CDR3 DNA, 45 bases read in frame from base 1. CDR1 and CDR2 (MGHRA, YSYEKL) derive from the germline V gene. The TCR beta CDR3 regions were amplified from RNA transcripts. The TCR CDR3 was subjected to a first round of RT-PCR using the HTBI primer set and the Qiagen OneStep RT-PCR kit. A second multiplex PCR round built the libraries, followed by size selection and purification. Paired-end sequencing of the libraries was performed with 100 bp reads on an Illumina HiSeq2000. Processing in the source paper ran as follows. SOAPnuke was used to process the raw data, with reads discarded if the reads contained adapters or uncalled bases, had a mean Phred below 15, or lacked an exact constant-primer or identifier match. High-quality paired reads were merged with COPE v1.2.5, and unique nucleotide sequences were defined as clonotypes. MiTCR v1.1 was used to align the clonotypes against IMGT TRBV, TRBD and TRBJ reference segments. The analysis was restricted to V-J combinations with a frequency above 0.0001, which together covered around 99% of the repertoires. The TCS score was defined as F50 (clonal expansion) divided by E x V (chaos), with BLOSUM62-based TCRdist calculated between CDR3 peptides within each V-J. Welch's t-statistics and random forest reduced roughly 540 V-J features to roughly 13, which were used in a naive Bayes classifier (R e1071). TCRdb cleaned the public reads at Q25 with fastp, built clones with MiXCR and kept in-frame beta chains. CDR3 protein sequences are deduplicated, and each keeps its most common genes and DNA. The V and J calls and clone size are TCRdb's, not the authors'. The sample has roughly 110,000 distinct CDR3 sequences on record, around a sixth of them singletons. The ten top clones hold around 42% of the sample.

This clonotype was counted ten times or more. The clone's antigen remains unknown. Base qualities are not provided; no much larger clone lies one nucleotide away. Graves' hyperthyroidism was defined as stable when no progression to ophthalmopathy occurred over 18 months of follow-up. Hyperthyroidism patients were newly diagnosed, had a disease duration of under 2 months, and were aged 18 to 65 years. The study excluded patients with uncontrolled infections, other autoimmune diseases, pregnancy or lactation. Diagnoses relied on clinical symptoms, serum thyroxine and TRAb, thyroid ultrasound and orbital computed tomography. PBMCs were isolated from about 9 ml of fresh peripheral blood by Ficoll-Paque density gradient centrifugation. Total RNA was extracted using Trizol reagent, and RNA quality was assessed on an Agilent 2100 Bioanalyzer. What the research found in general, with its limitations: During validation, the model predicted progression to ophthalmopathy a median of approximately 6 months ahead of onset, with approximately 71% sensitivity and around 73% specificity. Most expanded thyroid clonotypes (frequency above 0.001) were also found in blood, which suggests that blood repertoires may mirror thyroid immune responses. A 13 V-J signature model separated ophthalmopathy from stable hyperthyroidism, with roughly 88% sensitivity and 81% to 82% specificity in cross-validation and 80%/75% in testing. No statistical method was used to fix the sample size in advance, and group allocation was not hidden from the investigators.

Sequencing used blood. The rearranged segments are TRBV4-1 and TRBJ1-5, with 9 junctional bases fitting TRBD1. This sequence was found in a woman between 45 and 65 years old with Graves' hyperthyroidism. The CDR3 has the sequence CASSLVQGASQPQHF. The bases are TGCGCCAGCAGCCTCGTACAGGGGGCTTCTCAGCCCCAGCATTTT.